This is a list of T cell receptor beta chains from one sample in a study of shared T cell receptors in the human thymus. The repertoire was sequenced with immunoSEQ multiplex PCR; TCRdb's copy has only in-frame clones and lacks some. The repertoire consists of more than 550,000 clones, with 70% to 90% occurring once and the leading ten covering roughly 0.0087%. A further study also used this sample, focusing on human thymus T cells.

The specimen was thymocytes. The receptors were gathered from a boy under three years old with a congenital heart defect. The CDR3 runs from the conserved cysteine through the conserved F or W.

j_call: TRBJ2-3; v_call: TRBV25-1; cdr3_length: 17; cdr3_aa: CASSERSGGARSDTQYF
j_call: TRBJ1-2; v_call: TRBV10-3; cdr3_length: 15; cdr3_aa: CAIGFAGARNYGYTF
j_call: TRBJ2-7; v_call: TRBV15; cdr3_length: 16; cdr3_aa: CATSTTTGSLTYEQYF
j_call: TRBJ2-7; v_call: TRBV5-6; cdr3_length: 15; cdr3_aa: CASSFKPSSSYEQYF
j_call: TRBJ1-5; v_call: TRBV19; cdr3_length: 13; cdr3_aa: CASSIAGVQPQHF
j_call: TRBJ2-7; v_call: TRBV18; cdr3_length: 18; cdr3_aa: CASSPTENRDRDANEQYF
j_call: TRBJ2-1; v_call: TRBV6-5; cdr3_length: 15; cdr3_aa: CASSQGLAAYNEQFF
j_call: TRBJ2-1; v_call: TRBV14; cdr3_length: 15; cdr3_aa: CASSQVSGNYNEQFF
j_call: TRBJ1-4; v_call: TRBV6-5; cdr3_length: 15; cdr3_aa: CASSPPGTEIEKLFF
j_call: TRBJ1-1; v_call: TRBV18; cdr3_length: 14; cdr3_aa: CASSPPGQNTEAFF
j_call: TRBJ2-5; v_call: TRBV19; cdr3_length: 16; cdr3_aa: CASSIEVTGIVETQYF
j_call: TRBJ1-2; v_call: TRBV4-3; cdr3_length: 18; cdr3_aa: CASSQRPRRGFSDYGYTF
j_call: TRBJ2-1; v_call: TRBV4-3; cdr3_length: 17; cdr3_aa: CASSQDGMGLSYNEQFF
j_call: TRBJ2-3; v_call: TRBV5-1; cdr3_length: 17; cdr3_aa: CASSLEFALSEEDTQYF
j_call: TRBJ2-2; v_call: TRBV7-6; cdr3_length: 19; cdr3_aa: CASSSGLAGEFNNAGELFF
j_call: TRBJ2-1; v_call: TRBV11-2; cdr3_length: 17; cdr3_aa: CASSLWDRASSYNEQFF
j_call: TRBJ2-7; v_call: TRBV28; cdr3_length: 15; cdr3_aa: CASRSKAGHSYEQYF
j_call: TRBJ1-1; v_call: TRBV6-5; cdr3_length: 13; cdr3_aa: CASSYMGGTEAFF
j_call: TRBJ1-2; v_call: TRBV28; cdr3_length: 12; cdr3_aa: CASSSLRLGYTF
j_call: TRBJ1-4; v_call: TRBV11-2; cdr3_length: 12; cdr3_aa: CASSLTLGDLFF
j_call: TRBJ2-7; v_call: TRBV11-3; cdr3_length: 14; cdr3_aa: CASSLDRGEVEQYF
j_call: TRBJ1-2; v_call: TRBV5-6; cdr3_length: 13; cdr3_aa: CASSLAGGWGYTF
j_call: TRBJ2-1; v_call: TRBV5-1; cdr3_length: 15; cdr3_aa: CASSLVPSGTNEQFF
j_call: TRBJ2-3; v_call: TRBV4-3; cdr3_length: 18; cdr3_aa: CASSHPTTSGASTDTQYF